This record looks at one T cell receptor beta chain sequence and its context. The data were obtained in a study of CD8 T cells in Susac syndrome. The CDR3 has 13 residues. The germline V gene has CDR1 SEHNR and CDR2 FQNEAQ (reference sequence). The V gene lost 4 bases and the J gene lost 5 bases, with 8 bases spanning the gap. An input of roughly 0.5 to 1 ug of RNA was subjected to reverse transcription using random hexamers. MiXCR, run by TCRdb on the immunoSEQ multiplex PCR reads, gives a single entry per CDR3 protein. The table lists 210,000 or so distinct CDR3 sequences, 92% of them singletons. The genes are TRBV7-9 and TRBJ2-2; a possible D gene is TRBD1 (6 bases). The sequenced sample was CD8+ T cells from PBMCs. The TCR comes from a human donor with multiple sclerosis. The CDR3 spells CASSYRATGELFF. CDR3 DNA sequence: TGTGCCAGCAGCTACAGGGCGACCGGGGAGCTGTTTTTT.